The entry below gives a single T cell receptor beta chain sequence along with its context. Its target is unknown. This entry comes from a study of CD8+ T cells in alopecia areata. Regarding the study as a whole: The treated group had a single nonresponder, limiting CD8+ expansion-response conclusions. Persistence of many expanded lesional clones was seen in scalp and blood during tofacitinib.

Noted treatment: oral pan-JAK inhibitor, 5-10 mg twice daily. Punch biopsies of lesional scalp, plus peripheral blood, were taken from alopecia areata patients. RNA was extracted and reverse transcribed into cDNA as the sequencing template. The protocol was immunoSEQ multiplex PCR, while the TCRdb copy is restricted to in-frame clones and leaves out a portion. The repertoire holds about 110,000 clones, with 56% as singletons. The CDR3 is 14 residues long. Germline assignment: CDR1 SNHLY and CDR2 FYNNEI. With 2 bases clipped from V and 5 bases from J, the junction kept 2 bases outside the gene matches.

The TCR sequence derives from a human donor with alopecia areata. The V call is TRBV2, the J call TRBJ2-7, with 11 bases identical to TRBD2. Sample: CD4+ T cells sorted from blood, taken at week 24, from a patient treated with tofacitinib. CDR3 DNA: TGTGCCAGCAGTGAAAGGGGACTAGCGGACGAGCAGTACTTC. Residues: CASSERGLADEQYF. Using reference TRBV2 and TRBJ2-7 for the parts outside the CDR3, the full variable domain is EPEVTQTPSHQVTQMGQEVILRCVPISNHLYFYWYRQILGQKVEFLVSFYNNEISEKSEIFDDQFSVERPDGSNFTLKIRSTKLEDSAMYFCASSERGLADEQYFGPGTRLTVT.